These T cell receptor beta chains were read from a single sample in a study of beta chain features in type 1 diabetes. Using immunoSEQ multiplex PCR, the repertoire was profiled, and TCRdb retains in-frame clones only, with some absent. Altogether under 300,000 clones are present, 24% being singletons, with the ten largest covering around 0.012%. Specimen: naive CD4+ T cells from blood. The receptors were gathered from a woman in her twenties or thirties with type 1 diabetes. Both conserved end residues are part of each CDR3. D genes are given only for firm matches. The size entry is marked missing in some rows and otherwise reads once, few, many or a size class.

d_call: TRBD1; j_call: TRBJ1-2; clone_size: -; v_call: TRBV20-1; cdr3_nt: TGCAGTGCATCCAGGGGGAATGGCTACACCTTC; cdr3_aa: CSASRGNGYTF
d_call: -; j_call: TRBJ2-7; clone_size: few; v_call: TRBV14; cdr3_nt: TGTGCCAGCAGCACCTACCGCTACGAGCAGTACTTC; cdr3_aa: CASSTYRYEQYF
d_call: -; j_call: TRBJ2-4; clone_size: -; v_call: TRBV30; cdr3_nt: TGTGCCTGGAGTCTATCCCATCTTCGGGGAAACATTCAGTACTTC; cdr3_aa: CAWSLSHLRGNIQYF
d_call: -; j_call: TRBJ1-3; clone_size: -; v_call: TRBV30; cdr3_nt: TGTGCCTGGATAGAGGGACATGCATCTGGAAACACCATATATTTT; cdr3_aa: CAWIEGHASGNTIYF
d_call: -; j_call: TRBJ1-1; clone_size: -; v_call: TRBV2; cdr3_nt: TGTGCCAGCAGCCAACAGGGTTGGAACACTGAAGCTTTCTTT; cdr3_aa: CASSQQGWNTEAFF
d_call: TRBD1; j_call: TRBJ1-2; clone_size: -; v_call: TRBV6-5; cdr3_nt: TGTGCCAGCAGCCCGTTACAGGGGGTCTACACCTTC; cdr3_aa: CASSPLQGVYTF
d_call: -; j_call: TRBJ2-5; clone_size: few; v_call: TRBV7-3; cdr3_nt: TGTGCCAGCAGCCCGCTCGGCCTCGGGTGGGAGACCCAGTACTTC; cdr3_aa: CASSPLGLGWETQYF
d_call: TRBD2; j_call: TRBJ2-7; clone_size: -; v_call: TRBV30; cdr3_nt: TGTGCCGGGGGGGGGAACTCCTACGAGCAGTACTTC; cdr3_aa: CAGGGNSYEQYF
d_call: -; j_call: TRBJ2-2; clone_size: -; v_call: TRBV11-2; cdr3_nt: TGTGCCAGCAGTCCTTGGACAGCGAACACCGGGGAGCTGTTTTTT; cdr3_aa: CASSPWTANTGELFF
d_call: TRBD1; j_call: TRBJ2-5; clone_size: -; v_call: TRBV9; cdr3_nt: TGTGCCAGCAGCGTCACCGGGACAGGGTCTCTGGAGACCCAGTACTTC; cdr3_aa: CASSVTGTGSLETQYF
d_call: -; j_call: TRBJ2-7; clone_size: -; v_call: TRBV19; cdr3_nt: TGTGCCACCGCGGGGCACTCCTACGAGCAGTACTTC; cdr3_aa: CATAGHSYEQYF
d_call: TRBD1; j_call: TRBJ1-1; clone_size: few; v_call: TRBV2; cdr3_nt: TGTGCCAGCAGTGAAGTCCCGGGACAGGGATCGGCTTTCTTT; cdr3_aa: CASSEVPGQGSAFF